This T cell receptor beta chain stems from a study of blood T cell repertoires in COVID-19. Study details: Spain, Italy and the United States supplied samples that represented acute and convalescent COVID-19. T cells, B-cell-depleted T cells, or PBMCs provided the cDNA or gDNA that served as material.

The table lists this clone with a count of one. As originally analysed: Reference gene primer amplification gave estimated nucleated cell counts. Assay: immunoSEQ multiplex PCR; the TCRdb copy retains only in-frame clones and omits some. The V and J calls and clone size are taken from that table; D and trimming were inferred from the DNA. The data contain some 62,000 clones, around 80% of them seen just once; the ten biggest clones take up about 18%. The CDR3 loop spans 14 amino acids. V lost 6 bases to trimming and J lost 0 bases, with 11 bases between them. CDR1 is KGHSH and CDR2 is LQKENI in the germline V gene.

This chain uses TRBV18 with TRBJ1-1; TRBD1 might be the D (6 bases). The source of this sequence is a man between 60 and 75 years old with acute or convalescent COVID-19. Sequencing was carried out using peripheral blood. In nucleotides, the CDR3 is TGTGCCAGCTCCCTAAAGGGGGTGAACACTGAAGCTTTCTTT. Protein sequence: CASSLKGVNTEAFF.